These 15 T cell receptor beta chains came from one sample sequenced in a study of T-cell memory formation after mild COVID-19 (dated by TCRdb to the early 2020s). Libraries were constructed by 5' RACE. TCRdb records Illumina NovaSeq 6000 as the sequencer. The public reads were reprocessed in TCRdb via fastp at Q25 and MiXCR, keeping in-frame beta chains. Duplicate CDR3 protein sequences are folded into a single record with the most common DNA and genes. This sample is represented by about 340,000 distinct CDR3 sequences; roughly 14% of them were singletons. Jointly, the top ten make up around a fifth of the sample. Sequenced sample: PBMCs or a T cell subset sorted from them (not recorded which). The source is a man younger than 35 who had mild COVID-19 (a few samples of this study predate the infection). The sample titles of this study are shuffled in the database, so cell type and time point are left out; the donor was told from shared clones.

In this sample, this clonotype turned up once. The CDR3 coding sequence is TGTGCCAGCAGCCCCGCGGACTCTGGGGCCAACGTCCTGACTTTC. This codes for CASSPADSGANVLTF. This rearrangement joins TRBV13 to TRBJ2-6; no clear D. The CDR3 length is 15 residues. Trimming removed 5 bases at V and 0 bases at J, with 8 bases between. Germline V gives CDR1 PRHDT, CDR2 FYEKMQ (reference sequence).

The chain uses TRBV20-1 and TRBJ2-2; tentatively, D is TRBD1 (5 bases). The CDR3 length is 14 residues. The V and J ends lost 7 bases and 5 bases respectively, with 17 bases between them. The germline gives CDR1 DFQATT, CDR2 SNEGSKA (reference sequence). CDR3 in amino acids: CSVTPDTGTGELFF. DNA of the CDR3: TGCAGTGTTACACCGGACACCGGGACCGGGGAGCTGTTTTTT.

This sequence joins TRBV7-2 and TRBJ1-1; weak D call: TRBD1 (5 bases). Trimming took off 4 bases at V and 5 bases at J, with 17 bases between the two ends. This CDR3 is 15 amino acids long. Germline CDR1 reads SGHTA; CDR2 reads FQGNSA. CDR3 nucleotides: TGTGCCAGCAGCTCCCGCCCGGGGGTTGGGACTGAAGCTTTCTTT. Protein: CASSSRPGVGTEAFF. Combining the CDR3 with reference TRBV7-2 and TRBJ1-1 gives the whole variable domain GAGVSQSPSNKVTEKGKDVELRCDPISGHTALYWYRQSLGQGLEFLIYFQGNSAPDKSGLPSDRFSAERTGGSVSTLTIQRTQQEDSAVYLCASSSRPGVGTEAFFGQGTRLTVV.

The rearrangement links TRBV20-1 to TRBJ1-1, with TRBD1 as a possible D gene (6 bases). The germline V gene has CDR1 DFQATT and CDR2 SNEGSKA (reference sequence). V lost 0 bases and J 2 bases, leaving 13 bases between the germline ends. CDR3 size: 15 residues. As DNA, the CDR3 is TGCAGTGCTAGAGATCAGGGGCAGGCCAACACTGAAGCTTTCTTT. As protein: CSARDQGQANTEAFF.

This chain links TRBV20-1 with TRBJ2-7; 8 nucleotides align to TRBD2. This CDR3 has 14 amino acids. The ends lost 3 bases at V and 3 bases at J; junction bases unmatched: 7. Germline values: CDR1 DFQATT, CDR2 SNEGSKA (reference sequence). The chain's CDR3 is CSARRGTSGYEQYV. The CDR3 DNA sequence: TGCAGTGCTAGGAGAGGCACTAGCGGCTACGAGCAGTACGTC.

DNA for the CDR3: TGTGCCTGGAGTGTGGACAGCAATAATTCACCCCTCCACTTT. Amino acids: CAWSVDSNNSPLHF. This rearrangement joins TRBV30 to TRBJ1-6, with a tentative D call TRBD1 (6 bases). Trimming shortened V by 0 bases and J by 5 bases, and 8 bases separated the two germline ends. Germline-derived CDR1 and CDR2 are GTSNPN and SVGIG (reference sequence). This CDR3 has 14 amino acids.

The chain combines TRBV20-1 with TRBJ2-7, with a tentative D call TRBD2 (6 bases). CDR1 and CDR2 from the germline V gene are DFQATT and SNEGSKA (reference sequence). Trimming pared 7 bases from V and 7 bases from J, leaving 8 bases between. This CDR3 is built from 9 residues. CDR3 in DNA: TGCAGTGTGGGGGGAGAGCAGTACGTC. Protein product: CSVGGEQYV.

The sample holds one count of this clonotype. The CDR3 DNA follows: TGCAGTGCTAGGCGGACAGCAAGACAGGAGTACTTC. Translating it yields CSARRTARQEYF. The chain is built from TRBV20-1 and TRBJ2-5, with D possibly TRBD1 on 6 matching bases. The germline V and J ends were trimmed by 3 bases and 12 bases, with 17 bases remaining between them. The CDR3 covers 12 residues. Germline CDR1 is DFQATT and CDR2 is SNEGSKA (reference sequence).

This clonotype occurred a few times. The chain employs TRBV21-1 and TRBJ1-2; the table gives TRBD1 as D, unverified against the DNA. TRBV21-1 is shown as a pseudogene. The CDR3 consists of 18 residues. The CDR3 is CASSKGRGSVQGAYGYTF. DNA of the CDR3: TGTGCCAGCAGCAAAGGAAGGGGGAGTGTCCAGGGGGCGTATGGCTACACCTTC.

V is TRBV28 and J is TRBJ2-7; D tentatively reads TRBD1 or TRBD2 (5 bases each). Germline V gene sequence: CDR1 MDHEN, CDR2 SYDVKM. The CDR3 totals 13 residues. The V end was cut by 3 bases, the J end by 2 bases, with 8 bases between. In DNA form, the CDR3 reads TGTGCCAGCAGTTTGGGGGTTACCTACGAGCAGTACGTC. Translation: CASSLGVTYEQYV.

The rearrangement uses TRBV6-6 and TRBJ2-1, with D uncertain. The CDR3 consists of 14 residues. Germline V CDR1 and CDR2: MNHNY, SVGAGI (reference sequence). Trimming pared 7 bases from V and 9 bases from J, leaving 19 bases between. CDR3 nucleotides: TGTGCCAGCATTCTTGGGCTGCCTCTCGGTGAGCAGTTCTTC. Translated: CASILGLPLGEQFF.

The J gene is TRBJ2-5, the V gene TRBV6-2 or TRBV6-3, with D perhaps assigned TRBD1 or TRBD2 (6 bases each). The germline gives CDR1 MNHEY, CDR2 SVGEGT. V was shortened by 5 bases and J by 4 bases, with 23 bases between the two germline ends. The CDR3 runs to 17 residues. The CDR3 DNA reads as TGTGCCAGCAGTCCGTCACGGGGGCCTTTGACGGGAGAGACCCAGTACTTC. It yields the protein CASSPSRGPLTGETQYF.

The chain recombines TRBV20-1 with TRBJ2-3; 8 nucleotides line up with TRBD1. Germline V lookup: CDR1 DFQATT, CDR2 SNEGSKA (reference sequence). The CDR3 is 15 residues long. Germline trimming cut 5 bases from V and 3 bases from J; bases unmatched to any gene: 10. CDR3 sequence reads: CSAPRAGGGTDTQYF. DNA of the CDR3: TGCAGTGCTCCCCGGGCAGGGGGCGGAACAGATACGCAGTATTTT.

CDR3 residues: CSAREQGRQPQHF. CDR3 sequence (DNA): TGCAGTGCTAGAGAACAGGGGCGCCAGCCCCAGCATTTT. The rearrangement links TRBV20-1 to TRBJ1-5; 7 bases agree with TRBD1. Per germline, CDR1 DFQATT and CDR2 SNEGSKA (reference sequence). V gave up 0 bases and J gave up 7 bases; unmatched junction bases: 3. The CDR3 runs 13 residues.

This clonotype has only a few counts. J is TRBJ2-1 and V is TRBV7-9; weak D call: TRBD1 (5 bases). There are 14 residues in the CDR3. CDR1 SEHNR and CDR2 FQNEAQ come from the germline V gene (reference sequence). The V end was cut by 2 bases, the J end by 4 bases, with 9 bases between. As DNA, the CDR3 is TGTGCCAGCAGCTTATCGACAGTTTACAATGAGCAGTTCTTC. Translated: CASSLSTVYNEQFF.